This T cell receptor (beta chain) is from a study of neurological immune-mediated disorders (dated by TCRdb to between 2018 and 2020). At the level of the whole study: Of the roughly 34 multiple sclerosis patients, approximately 30 had relapsing-remitting MS and 3 had secondary progressive MS. Peripheral blood TCR-beta repertoires from HTLV-I-associated myelopathy (HAM/TSP) patients, multiple sclerosis patients and healthy controls were compared by UMI-based sequencing. Alongside PBMC samples, the set of 106 TCR-beta libraries contained longitudinal samples, technical triplicates, and paired CD4+ and CD8+ T-cell subsets that had been sorted. The cohort was made up of some 70 subjects, consisting of around 14 HAM/TSP patients, roughly 35 multiple sclerosis patients and 20 healthy controls.

What the work shows at the level of the full study, not this receptor alone: Repertoires from 18 of 34 MS patients were grouped by phylogenetic analysis into a cluster of related CDR3 sequences, suggesting a possible repertoire-level signature. No identical CDR3 amino acid sequences were shared among expanded clones across subjects, suggesting private TCR-beta repertoires in all groups. No association of the MS cluster with clinical or MRI features was observed, and the need for larger cohorts was stated by the authors. The highest TCR clonal expansion was observed in HAM/TSP patients, whereas the lowest was observed in MS patients, even when compared with healthy controls.

After removal of 4 bases from V and 5 bases from J, the junction retains 0 bases not matched to a gene. Including cysteine and phenylalanine, the CDR3 has 15 amino acids. Of the read, only the CDR3 DNA is kept; its 45 bases are in frame from base 1. The germline V gene encodes CDR1 KGHDR and CDR2 SFDVKD. This clonotype was seen at least ten times. Which antigen it targets is not known. Qualities for individual bases were not recorded, and no much larger clone is one base off. cDNA was synthesized by template-switch 5'RACE using a primer carrying a 10-nucleotide random unique molecular identifier by which each TCR transcript was tagged. Over 180 million TCR-beta sequences, covering 15-18 subjects, were produced in each sequencing run. The RNeasy kit was used for extraction of total RNA. Using the KAPA Real-time Library Amplification kit, TCR-beta VDJ regions were amplified with primers for the TCR constant region and the 5'RACE anchor. A first PCR added sample indexes and Illumina adaptors, and a second PCR then raised library yield. After Ampure bead purification, the TCR product of roughly 650 bp was size-selected on a 2% E-gel SizeSelection system. Before pooling, library quality was assessed on a Bioanalyzer, concentration was determined with Qubit, and library quantification was performed with the Kapa Library Quantification kit. Libraries were sequenced paired-end 2 x 150 bp on an Illumina HiSeq 2500. To increase sequence diversity, roughly 24-31% phiX was spiked into each library pool. The source study handled its data this way. The quality-filtered reads were processed with the UMI-based MiGEC pipeline, whose error correction step removed more than 75% of the raw TCR sequences. IMGT germline references were used for aligning VDJ genes, and each clonotype was defined as a unique CDR3 amino acid sequence together with its V-J genes. Clonal expansion, Shannon diversity, and CDR3 relatedness (CalcPairwiseDistances, ClusterSamples) were evaluated with VDJtools, and phylogenetic trees were built with CLCbio workbench. Clones with at least 8 unique UMIs were defined as expanded, with this threshold being based on coefficient-of-variation modelling across technical triplicates. Using fastp trimming at Q25 and MiXCR clonotype assembly, TCRdb reanalyzed the public sequencing data and kept in-frame beta chains. CDR3 protein duplicates are merged, each entry listing the most common genes and DNA. What appears here as the V and J calls and clone size reflects TCRdb's work, not the paper's. Recorded for this sample are over 45,000 distinct CDR3 sequences; approximately 6.2% of them occurred a single time. Approximately 1.5% of the sample is held by the ten biggest clonotypes.

TCR libraries for sorted subsets were made from approximately 960,000 sorted CD4+ or CD8+ T cells. Multiple sclerosis patients were enrolled in a US clinical protocol under which disease progression was evaluated by magnetic resonance imaging. PBMCs were separated from peripheral blood using Ficoll-Hypaque density gradient centrifugation and then cryopreserved in liquid nitrogen. Paired sorted CD4+ and CD8+ subsets came from healthy controls, HAM/TSP patients and MS patients. Sequenced input: CD4+ T cells from blood. The sequence links TRBV24-1 to TRBJ2-1; TRBD2 aligns with 14 central bases. The receptor was derived from a woman aged 18-29 years with multiple sclerosis. The CDR3 region: CATSETSGRDNEQFF. The sequenced DNA is TGTGCCACCAGTGAGACTAGCGGGAGGGACAATGAGCAGTTCTTC.